The sequence of this T cell receptor beta chain was determined in a study of T cells after posttransplantation cyclophosphamide. This table comes from immunoSEQ multiplex PCR, and its TCRdb copy is limited to in-frame clones, with some not included. The data contain under 3,000 clones, around 84% of them singletons. Concerning this clone: Its antigen is undetermined.

General study points: Recipient CMV seropositivity and CMV reactivation strongly tracked TRB clonality. Tissue-infiltrating T cells from skin or gut overlapped little with blood T cells.

A marrow graft followed busulfan-fludarabine conditioning, with cyclophosphamide on days +3 and +4. The V end lost 7 bases, the J end lost 8 bases, and 17 bases lay between the germline ends. CDR1 and CDR2 from the germline V gene are SGHTA and FQGNSA. The CDR3 extends over 13 amino acids. This clonotype originated in a male patient in his thirties who received an allogeneic stem cell transplant from a related donor, was CMV-positive, and had acute GVHD only. Some T cells may be the graft donor's. This specimen was PBMCs, taken after allogeneic stem cell transplant with posttransplant cyclophosphamide. V usage is TRBV7-2 and J usage is TRBJ1-2; D ambiguous. The CDR3 bases are TGTGCCAGCACCAAACCAGGCGGGCGCGGCTACACCTTC. Protein sequence: CASTKPGGRGYTF.